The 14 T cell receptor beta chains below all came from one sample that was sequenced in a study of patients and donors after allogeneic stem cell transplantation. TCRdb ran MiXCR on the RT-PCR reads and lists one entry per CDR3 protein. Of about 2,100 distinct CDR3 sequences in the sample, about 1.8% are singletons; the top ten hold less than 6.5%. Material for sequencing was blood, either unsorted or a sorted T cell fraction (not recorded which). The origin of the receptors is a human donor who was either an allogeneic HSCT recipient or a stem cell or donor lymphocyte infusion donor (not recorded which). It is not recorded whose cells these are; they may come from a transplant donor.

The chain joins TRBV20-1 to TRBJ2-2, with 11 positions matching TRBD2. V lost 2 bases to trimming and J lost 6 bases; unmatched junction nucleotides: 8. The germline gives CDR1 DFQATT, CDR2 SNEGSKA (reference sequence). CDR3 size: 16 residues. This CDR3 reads CSARFGRLAGSGELFF. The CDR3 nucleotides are TGCAGTGCTAGATTTGGGAGACTAGCGGGGTCCGGGGAGCTGTTTTTT.

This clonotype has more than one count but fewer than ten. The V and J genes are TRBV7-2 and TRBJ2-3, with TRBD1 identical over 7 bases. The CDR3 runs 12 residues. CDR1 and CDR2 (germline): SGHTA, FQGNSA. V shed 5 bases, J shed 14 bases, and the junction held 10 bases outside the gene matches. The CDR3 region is CASSPLTGSRYF. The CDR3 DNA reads TGTGCCAGCAGCCCTTTGACAGGGAGTCGGTATTTT.

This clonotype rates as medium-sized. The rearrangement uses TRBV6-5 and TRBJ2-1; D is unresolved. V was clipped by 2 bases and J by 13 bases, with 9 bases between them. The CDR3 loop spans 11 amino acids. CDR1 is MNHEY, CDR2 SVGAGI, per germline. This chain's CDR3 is CASSYMDGQFF. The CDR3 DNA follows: TGTGCCAGCAGTTACATGGACGGTCAGTTCTTC.

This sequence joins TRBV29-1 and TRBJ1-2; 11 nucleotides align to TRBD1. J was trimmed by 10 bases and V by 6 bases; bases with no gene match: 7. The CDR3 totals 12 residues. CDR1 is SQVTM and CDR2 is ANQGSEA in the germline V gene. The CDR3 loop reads CSVRTGGESYTF. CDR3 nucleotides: TGCAGCGTACGGACAGGGGGCGAATCCTACACCTTC. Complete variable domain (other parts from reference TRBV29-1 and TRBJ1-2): SAVISQKPSRDICQRGTSLTIQCQVDSQVTMMFWYRQQPGQSLTLIATANQGSEATYESGFVIDKFPISRPNLTFSTLTVSNMSPEDSSIYLCSVRTGGESYTFGSGTRLTVV.

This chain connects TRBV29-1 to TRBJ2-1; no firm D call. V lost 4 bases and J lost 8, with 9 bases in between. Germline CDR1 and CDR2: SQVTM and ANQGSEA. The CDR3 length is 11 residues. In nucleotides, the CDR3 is TGCAGCGTTGCAAAGGGCGATGAGCAGTTCTTC. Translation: CSVAKGDEQFF.

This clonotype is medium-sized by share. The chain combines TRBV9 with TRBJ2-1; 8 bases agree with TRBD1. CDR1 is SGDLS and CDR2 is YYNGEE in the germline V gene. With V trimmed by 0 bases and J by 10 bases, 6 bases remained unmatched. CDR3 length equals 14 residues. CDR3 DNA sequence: TGTGCCAGCAGCGTAGGGGTGACAGGGGACGAGCAGTTCTTC. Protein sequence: CASSVGVTGDEQFF.

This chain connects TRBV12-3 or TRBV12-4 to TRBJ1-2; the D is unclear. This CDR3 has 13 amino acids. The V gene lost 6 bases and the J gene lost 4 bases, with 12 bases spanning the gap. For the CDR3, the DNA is TGTGCCAGCAGATCCCCGTGGGTCTATGGCTACACCTTC. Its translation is CASRSPWVYGYTF.

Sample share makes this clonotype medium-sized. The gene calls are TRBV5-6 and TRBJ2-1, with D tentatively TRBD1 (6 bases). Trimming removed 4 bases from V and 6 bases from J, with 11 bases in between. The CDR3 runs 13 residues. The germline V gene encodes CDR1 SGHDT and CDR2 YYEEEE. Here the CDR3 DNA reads TGTGCCAGCAGCCACAGGGACGGCAATGAGCAGTTCTTC. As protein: CASSHRDGNEQFF.

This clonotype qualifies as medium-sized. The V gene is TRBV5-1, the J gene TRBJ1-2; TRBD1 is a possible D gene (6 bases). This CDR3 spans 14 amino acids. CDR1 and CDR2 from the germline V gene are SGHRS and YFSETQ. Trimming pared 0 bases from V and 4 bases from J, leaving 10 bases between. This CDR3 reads CASSLDGGSYGYTF. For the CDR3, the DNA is TGCGCCAGCAGCTTGGATGGGGGCAGCTATGGCTACACCTTC.

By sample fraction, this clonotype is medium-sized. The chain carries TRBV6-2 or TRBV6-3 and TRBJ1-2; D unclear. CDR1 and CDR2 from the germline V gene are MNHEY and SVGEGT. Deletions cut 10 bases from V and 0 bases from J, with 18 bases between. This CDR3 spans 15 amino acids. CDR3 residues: CAIGKGLSTNYGYTF. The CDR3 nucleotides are TGTGCCATAGGGAAAGGGCTGTCGACTAACTATGGCTACACCTTC.

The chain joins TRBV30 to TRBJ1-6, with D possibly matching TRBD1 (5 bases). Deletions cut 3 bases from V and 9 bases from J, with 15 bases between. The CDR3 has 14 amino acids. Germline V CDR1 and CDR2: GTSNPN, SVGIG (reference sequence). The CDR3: CAWSAGRNGSPLHF. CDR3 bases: TGTGCCTGGAGCGCGGGACGAAATGGTTCACCCCTCCACTTT. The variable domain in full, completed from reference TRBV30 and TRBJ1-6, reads SQTIHQWPATLVQPVGSPLSLECTVEGTSNPNLYWYRQAAGRGLQLLFYSVGIGQISSEVPQNLSASRPQDRQFILSSKKLLLSDSGFYLCAWSAGRNGSPLHFGNGTRLTVT.

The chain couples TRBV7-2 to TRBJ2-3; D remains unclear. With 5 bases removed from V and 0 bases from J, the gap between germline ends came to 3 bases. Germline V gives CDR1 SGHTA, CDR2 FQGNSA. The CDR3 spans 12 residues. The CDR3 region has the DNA TGTGCCAGCAGCGCCAGCACAGATACGCAGTATTTT. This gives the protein CASSASTDTQYF.

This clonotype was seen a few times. The CDR3 reads CSALDQRSSYEQYF. CDR3 nucleotides: TGCAGTGCTCTCGACCAACGGAGCTCCTACGAGCAGTACTTC. V usage is TRBV20-1 and J usage is TRBJ2-7; D is unclear. Germline values: CDR1 DFQATT, CDR2 SNEGSKA (reference sequence). V dropped 5 bases and J dropped 0 bases, with 14 bases sitting between them. The CDR3 consists of 14 residues.

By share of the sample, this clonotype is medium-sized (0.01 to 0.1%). CDR3 sequence: CSVATGRNYGYTF. The CDR3 DNA reads as TGCAGCGTTGCGACAGGGCGTAACTATGGCTACACCTTC. The V gene is TRBV29-1, the J gene TRBJ1-2; 7 bases match TRBD1. CDR1 is SQVTM, CDR2 ANQGSEA, per germline. V shed 4 bases and J 1 base; nucleotides not matched to a gene: 3. The CDR3 runs to 13 residues.